Listed here are 5 T cell receptor beta chains from one sample, sequenced in a study of control samples from healthy donors and cancer patients. Assay used: immunoSEQ multiplex PCR; TCRdb lists only in-frame clones, some missing. The table shows roughly 150,000 clones, with 85% to 90% occurring only once. Sequencing used blood. The source is a man aged 18-30 years in good health.

The V and J genes are TRBV24-1 and TRBJ2-5, with TRBD1 identical over 7 bases. Germline assignment: CDR1 KGHDR and CDR2 SFDVKD. Losses at the gene ends were 4 bases for V and 5 bases for J; bases not matched to a gene: 6. The CDR3 totals 14 residues. The CDR3 loop reads CATSDRGGRETQYF. In nucleotides, the CDR3 is TGTGCCACCAGTGACCGAGGGGGCCGGGAGACCCAGTACTTC.

The chain carries TRBV5-5 and TRBJ2-2; D is unclear. The V and J ends lost 0 bases and 2 bases respectively, with 11 bases between them. This CDR3 comprises 16 residues. Per the germline V gene, CDR1 is SGHKS and CDR2 is YYEKEE (reference sequence). The CDR3 sequence: CASSLEYRSNTGELFF. The CDR3 DNA is TGTGCCAGCAGCTTGGAGTACAGAAGCAACACCGGGGAGCTGTTTTTT.

J is TRBJ1-1 and V is TRBV28, with D hard to call. V lost 8 bases to trimming and J lost 1 base, with 14 bases between them. CDR1 and CDR2 (germline): MDHEN, SYDVKM. The CDR3 spans 14 residues. The chain's CDR3 is CASRPWQANTEAFF. CDR3 bases: TGTGCCAGCCGCCCCTGGCAGGCGAACACTGAAGCTTTCTTT.

This clone was seen just once. J is TRBJ1-5 and V is TRBV6-5; 8 bases match TRBD1. Germline V gene lookup returns CDR1 MNHEY and CDR2 SVGAGI. The V segment lost 6 bases and the J segment 0 bases; nucleotides outside the gene matches: 4. This CDR3 is built from 15 residues. The CDR3 loop is CASSRQGTSNQPQHF. CDR3 coding DNA: TGTGCCAGCAGCCGACAGGGGACTAGCAATCAGCCCCAGCATTTT.

V usage is TRBV6-2 or TRBV6-3 and J usage is TRBJ1-2; a possible D gene is TRBD1 (6 bases). Trimming stripped 5 bases from V and 5 bases from J, with 18 bases between. CDR1 and CDR2 (germline): MNHEY, SVGEGT. The CDR3 is made up of 15 amino acids. CDR3 amino acids: CASSQDSETLYGYTF. The CDR3 nucleotides read TGTGCCAGCAGTCAGGACAGCGAAACCCTATATGGCTACACCTTC.